The present T cell receptor beta chain was sequenced within a study of blood T cell repertoires in COVID-19. Study at large: Some COVID-19 samples were acute and others convalescent; all came from the United States, Italy and Spain.

Sequenced by immunoSEQ multiplex PCR; TCRdb stores in-frame clones only, minus some. The table lists approximately 160,000 clones, 83% of them singletons. Cohort 3 donors were reported recovered after two negative PCRs, clearance, or symptom resolution. V was pared by 3 bases and J by 7 bases, with 13 bases between. CDR3 length: 14 amino acids. Looked up from germline, CDR1 is MRHNA and CDR2 is SNTAGT. Material for sequencing was PBMCs or T cells enriched from blood (not recorded which). The chain recombines TRBV6-4 with TRBJ1-5; D is possibly TRBD1 (6 bases). The sequence was obtained from a woman between 45 and 60 years old who had recovered from COVID-19. Here the CDR3 reads CASSEEQGGQPQHF. The CDR3 nucleotides read TGTGCCAGCAGTGAGGAACAGGGTGGACAGCCCCAGCATTTT.